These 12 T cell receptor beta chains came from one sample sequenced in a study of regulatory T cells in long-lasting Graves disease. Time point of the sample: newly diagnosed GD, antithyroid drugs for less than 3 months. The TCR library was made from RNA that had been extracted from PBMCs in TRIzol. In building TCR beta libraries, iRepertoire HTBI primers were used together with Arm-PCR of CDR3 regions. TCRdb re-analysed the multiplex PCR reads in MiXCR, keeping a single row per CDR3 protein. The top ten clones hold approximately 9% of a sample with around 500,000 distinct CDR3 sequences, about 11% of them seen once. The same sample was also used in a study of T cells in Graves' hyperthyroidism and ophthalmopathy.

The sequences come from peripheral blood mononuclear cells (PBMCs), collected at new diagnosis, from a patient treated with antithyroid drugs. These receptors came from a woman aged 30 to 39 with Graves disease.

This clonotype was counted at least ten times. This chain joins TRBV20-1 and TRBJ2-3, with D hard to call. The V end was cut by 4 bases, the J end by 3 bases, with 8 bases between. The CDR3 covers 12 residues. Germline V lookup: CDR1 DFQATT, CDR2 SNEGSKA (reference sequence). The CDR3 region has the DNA TGCAGTGCTATGGATCTTACAGATACGCAGTATTTT. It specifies CSAMDLTDTQYF.

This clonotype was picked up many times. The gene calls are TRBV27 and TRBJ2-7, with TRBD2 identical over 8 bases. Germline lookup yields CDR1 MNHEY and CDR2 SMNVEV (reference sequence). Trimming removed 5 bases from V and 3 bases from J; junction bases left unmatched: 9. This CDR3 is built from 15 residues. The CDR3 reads CASSPVAGPNYEQYF. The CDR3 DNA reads TGTGCCAGCAGTCCGGTAGCGGGACCCAACTACGAGCAGTACTTC.

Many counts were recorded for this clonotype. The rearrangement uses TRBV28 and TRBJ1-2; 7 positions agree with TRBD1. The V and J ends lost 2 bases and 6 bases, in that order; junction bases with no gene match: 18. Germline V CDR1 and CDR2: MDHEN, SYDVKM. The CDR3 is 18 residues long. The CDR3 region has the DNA TGTGCCAGCAGTTTAGGCCTAAGAAACAGGGGACTCGGGGATGGCTACACCTTC. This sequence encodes CASSLGLRNRGLGDGYTF.

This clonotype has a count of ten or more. The CDR3 is CASSRRLAGEPYEQYF. In DNA form, the CDR3 reads TGTGCCAGCAGTCGGAGACTAGCGGGAGAACCTTACGAGCAGTACTTC. This sequence joins TRBV13 and TRBJ2-7; TRBD2 aligns across 12 bases. The ends lost 6 bases at V and 4 bases at J; junction bases unmatched: 10. Germline V gene sequence: CDR1 PRHDT, CDR2 FYEKMQ (reference sequence). The CDR3 consists of 16 residues. Combining the CDR3 with reference TRBV13 and TRBJ2-7 gives the whole variable domain AAGVIQSPRHLIKEKRETATLKCYPIPRHDTVYWYQQGPGQDPQFLISFYEKMQSDKGSIPDRFSAQQFSDYHSELNMSSLELGDSALYFCASSRRLAGEPYEQYFGPGTRLTVT.

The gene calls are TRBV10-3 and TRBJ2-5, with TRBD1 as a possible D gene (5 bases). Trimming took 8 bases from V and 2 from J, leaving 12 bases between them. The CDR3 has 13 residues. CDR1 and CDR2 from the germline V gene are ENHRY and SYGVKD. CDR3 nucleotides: TGTGCCATCGGGAAGGGGCTGCAAGAGACCCAGTACTTC. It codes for CAIGKGLQETQYF.

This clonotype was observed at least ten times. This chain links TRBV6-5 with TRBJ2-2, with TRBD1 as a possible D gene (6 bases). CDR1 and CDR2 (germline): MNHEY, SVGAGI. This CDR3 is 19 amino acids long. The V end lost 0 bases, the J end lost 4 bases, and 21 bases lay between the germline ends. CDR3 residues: CASSYSSPGHLGFTGELFF. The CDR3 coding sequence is TGTGCCAGCAGTTACTCGTCTCCGGGACACCTGGGGTTCACCGGGGAGCTGTTTTTT.

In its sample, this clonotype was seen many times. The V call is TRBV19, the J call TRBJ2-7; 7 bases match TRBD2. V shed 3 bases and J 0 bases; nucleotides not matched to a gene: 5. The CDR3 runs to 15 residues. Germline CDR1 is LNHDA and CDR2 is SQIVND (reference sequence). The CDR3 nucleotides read TGTGCCAGTAGTATCGGGGGGAGGAGCTCCTACGAGCAGTACTTC. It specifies CASSIGGRSSYEQYF.

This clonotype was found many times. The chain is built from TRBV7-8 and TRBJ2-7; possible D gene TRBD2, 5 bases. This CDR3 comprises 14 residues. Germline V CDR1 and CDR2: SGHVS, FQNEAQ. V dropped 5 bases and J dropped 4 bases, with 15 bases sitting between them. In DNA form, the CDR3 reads TGTGCCAGCAGCCGGGGAACCGATTGGTACGAGCAGTACTTC. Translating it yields CASSRGTDWYEQYF.

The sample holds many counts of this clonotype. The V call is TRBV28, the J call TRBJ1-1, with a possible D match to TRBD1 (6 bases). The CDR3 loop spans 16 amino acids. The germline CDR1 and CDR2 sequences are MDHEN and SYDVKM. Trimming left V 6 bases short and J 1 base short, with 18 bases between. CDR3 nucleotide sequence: TGTGCCAGCAGGGTAAGGGGGAGTAAGGGGAACACTGAAGCTTTCTTT. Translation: CASRVRGSKGNTEAFF. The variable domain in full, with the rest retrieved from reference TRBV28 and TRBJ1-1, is DVKVTQSSRYLVKRTGEKVFLECVQDMDHENMFWYRQDPGLGLRLIYFSYDVKMKEKGDIPEGYSVSREKKERFSLILESASTNQTSMYLCASRVRGSKGNTEAFFGQGTRLTVV.

DNA for the CDR3: TGTGCCAGCAGCCCCATGCCAAGGACTGAAGCTTTCTTT. Its translation: CASSPMPRTEAFF. The chain combines TRBV13 with TRBJ1-1, with D unresolved. The V and J ends lost 5 bases and 5 bases respectively, with 12 bases between them. The CDR3 consists of 13 residues. Germline CDR1 PRHDT, CDR2 FYEKMQ (reference sequence). The variable domain in full, with the rest retrieved from reference TRBV13 and TRBJ1-1, is AAGVIQSPRHLIKEKRETATLKCYPIPRHDTVYWYQQGPGQDPQFLISFYEKMQSDKGSIPDRFSAQQFSDYHSELNMSSLELGDSALYFCASSPMPRTEAFFGQGTRLTVV.

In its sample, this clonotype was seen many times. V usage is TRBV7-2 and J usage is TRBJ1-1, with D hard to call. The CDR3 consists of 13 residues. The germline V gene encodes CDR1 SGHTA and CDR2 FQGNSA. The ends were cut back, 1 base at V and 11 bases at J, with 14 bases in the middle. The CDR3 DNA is TGTGCCAGCAGCTTAGGCAGCCTCGGTGGGGCTTTCTTT. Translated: CASSLGSLGGAFF.

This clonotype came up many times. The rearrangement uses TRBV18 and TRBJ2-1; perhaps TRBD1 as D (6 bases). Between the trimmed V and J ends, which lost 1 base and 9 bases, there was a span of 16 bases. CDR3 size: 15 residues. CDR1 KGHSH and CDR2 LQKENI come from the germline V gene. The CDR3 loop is CASSPRDARGPEQFF. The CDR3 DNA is TGTGCCAGCTCACCACGGGACGCCAGGGGCCCTGAGCAGTTCTTC.